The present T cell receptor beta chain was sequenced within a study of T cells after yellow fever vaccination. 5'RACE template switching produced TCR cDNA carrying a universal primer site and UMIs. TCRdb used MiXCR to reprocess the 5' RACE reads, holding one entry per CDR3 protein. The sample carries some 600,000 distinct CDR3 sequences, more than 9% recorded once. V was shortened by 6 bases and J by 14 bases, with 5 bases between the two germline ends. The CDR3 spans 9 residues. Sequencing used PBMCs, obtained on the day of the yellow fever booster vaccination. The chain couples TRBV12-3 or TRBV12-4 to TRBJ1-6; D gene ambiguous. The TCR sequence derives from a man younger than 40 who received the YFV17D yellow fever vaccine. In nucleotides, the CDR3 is TGTGCCAGCAGAAGGACCCTCCACTTT. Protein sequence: CASRRTLHF.